Following are 16 T cell receptor beta chains from one sample sequenced in a study of T cell responses to AZD1222 COVID-19 vaccine. Clones were read by immunoSEQ multiplex PCR, and TCRdb kept only the in-frame ones, dropping some. The table records roughly 120,000 clones, over 75% of them present only once. The sample consisted of peripheral blood, taken on day 0 of MenACWY control vaccination. The receptor source for this set is an adult in good health.

The chain is built from TRBV15 and TRBJ1-5; D is ambiguous. The CDR3 is made up of 15 amino acids. Trimming pared 5 bases from V and 6 bases from J, leaving 17 bases between. Germline CDR1 is LNHNV and CDR2 is YYDKDF (reference sequence). The CDR3 loop reads CATSSGRASLQPQHF. The CDR3 DNA follows: TGTGCCACCAGCTCGGGCCGGGCGTCTCTTCAGCCCCAGCATTTT.

This clone showed up just a few times. The rearrangement joins TRBV6-5 to TRBJ1-1, with TRBD1 identical over 9 bases. Germline CDR1 is MNHEY and CDR2 is SVGAGI. The CDR3 is made up of 16 amino acids. The V segment lost 2 bases and the J segment 1 base; nucleotides outside the gene matches: 5. In nucleotides, the CDR3 is TGTGCCAGCAGTTACCTTGGGGGACAGGGGAACACTGAAGCTTTCTTT. The encoded protein is CASSYLGGQGNTEAFF.

The genes are TRBV3-1 (or the pseudogene TRBV3-2) and TRBJ1-2; D is possibly TRBD1 (6 bases). CDR3 length equals 15 residues. Germline CDR1 and CDR2: LGHDT and YNNKEL (reference sequence). V gave up 7 bases and J gave up 8 bases, with 23 bases separating them. The CDR3: CASTSDSLGAQGYTF. CDR3 sequence (DNA): TGTGCCAGCACCTCGGATTCATTGGGGGCGCAGGGCTACACCTTC.

The chain carries TRBV12-5 and TRBJ1-1; D call uncertain. In germline, CDR1 is LGHNT, CDR2 FRNRAP. V was clipped by 2 bases and J by 5 bases, with 12 bases between them. CDR3 length: 14 residues. DNA of the CDR3: TGTGCTAGTGGTTTGTTGGGGAGGAATACTGAAGCTTTCTTT. Protein sequence: CASGLLGRNTEAFF.

The V gene is TRBV11-3, the J gene TRBJ2-7; TRBD1 aligns across 11 bases. CDR3 length: 15 amino acids. The V gene's germline CDR1 is SGHNT and CDR2 YENEEA. V trimming: 3 bases; J trimming: 1 base; junction bases outside the gene matches: 2. Here the CDR3 DNA reads TGTGCCAGCAGCTTGGGACAGGGGGGGTCCTACGAGCAGTACTTC. This sequence encodes CASSLGQGGSYEQYF.

V and J are TRBV5-1 and TRBJ2-5; 10 bases match TRBD2. Germline V lookup: CDR1 SGHRS, CDR2 YFSETQ. The CDR3 is 18 amino acids. V trimming: 0 bases; J trimming: 1 base; junction bases outside the gene matches: 9. CDR3 amino acids: CASSLGSGGSIVQETQYF. CDR3 nucleotide sequence: TGCGCCAGCAGCTTGGGTAGCGGGGGGTCTATCGTCCAAGAGACCCAGTACTTC.

The V call is TRBV28, the J call TRBJ1-1; no clear D. This CDR3 comprises 16 residues. Germline CDR1 and CDR2: MDHEN and SYDVKM. Trimming took off 4 bases at V and 4 bases at J, with 19 bases between the two ends. The CDR3 DNA is TGTGCCAGCAGTTCTGTTACTCCTCCGTACCGCACTGAAGCTTTCTTT. Protein: CASSSVTPPYRTEAFF.

The rearrangement links TRBV4-1 to TRBJ2-7; D might be TRBD1 or TRBD2, each matching 5 bases. CDR3 size: 14 residues. The germline CDR1 and CDR2 sequences are MGHRA and YSYEKL. The V and J ends lost 4 bases and 2 bases respectively, with 12 bases between them. CDR3 amino acids: CASSPKGRAYEQYF. For the CDR3, the DNA is TGCGCCAGCAGCCCTAAGGGGCGGGCCTACGAGCAGTACTTC.

The V and J genes are TRBV7-9 and TRBJ1-4; TRBD1 matches at 8 bases. The CDR3 spans 17 residues. V was clipped by 5 bases and J by 0 bases; unmatched bases: 8. The germline V gene encodes CDR1 SEHNR and CDR2 FQNEAQ (reference sequence). CDR3 residues: CASSPGTGPATNEKLFF. Written as DNA, the CDR3 is TGTGCCAGCAGCCCCGGGACAGGACCCGCAACTAATGAAAAACTGTTTTTT. Complete variable domain (other parts from reference TRBV7-9 and TRBJ1-4): DTGVSQNPRHKITKRGQNVTFRCDPISEHNRLYWYRQTLGQGPEFLTYFQNEAQLEKSRLLSDRFSAERPKGSFSTLEIQRTEQGDSAMYLCASSPGTGPATNEKLFFGSGTQLSVL.

The chain links TRBV28 to TRBJ2-3; D is unclear. The CDR3 has 14 residues. Trimming shortened V by 5 bases and J by 0 bases, and 9 bases separated the two germline ends. Germline V CDR1 and CDR2: MDHEN, SYDVKM. CDR3 DNA sequence: TGTGCCAGCAGTAAAGCGCAGAGCACAGATACGCAGTATTTT. Translated, it gives CASSKAQSTDTQYF.

V and J are TRBV5-3 and TRBJ1-4, with 7 bases fitting TRBD1. TRBV5-3 is labeled an ORF, and its function is uncertain. With 3 bases clipped from V and 5 bases from J, the junction kept 4 bases outside the gene matches. The CDR3 has 14 amino acids. Here the CDR3 reads CARSSGQKNEKLFF. CDR3 coding DNA: TGTGCCAGAAGCTCGGGACAGAAGAATGAAAAACTGTTTTTT.

The genes are TRBV28 and TRBJ1-5, with D possibly being TRBD1 (5 bases). Germline CDR1 MDHEN, CDR2 SYDVKM. The ends were cut back, 6 bases at V and 5 bases at J, with 8 bases in the middle. This CDR3 has 12 amino acids. The CDR3 DNA sequence: TGTGCCAGCAGCGCAGGGCATCAGCCCCAGCATTTT. Translating gives CASSAGHQPQHF.

The chain employs TRBV6-5 and TRBJ1-2, with D unresolved. Germline assignment: CDR1 MNHEY and CDR2 SVGAGI. The ends were cut back, 11 bases at V and 6 bases at J, with 13 bases in the middle. The CDR3 length is 11 residues. CDR3 loop: CARGPGHGYTF. CDR3 sequence (DNA): TGTGCCCGGGGTCCCGGTCATGGCTACACCTTC.

This CDR3 reads CASSSDGQEQNIQYF. The CDR3 DNA follows: TGCGCCAGCAGCTCGGATGGACAGGAACAAAACATTCAGTACTTC. The V call is TRBV5-1, the J call TRBJ2-4; 7 bases are a match to TRBD1. This CDR3 has 15 amino acids. The germline CDR1 and CDR2 sequences are SGHRS and YFSETQ. J lost 5 bases, V lost 3 bases, and 8 bases had no gene match. Together with reference TRBV5-1 and TRBJ2-4, the CDR3 gives the full variable domain: KAGVTQTPRYLIKTRGQQVTLSCSPISGHRSVSWYQQTPGQGLQFLFEYFSETQRNKGNFPGRFSGRQFSNSRSEMNVSTLELGDSALYLCASSSDGQEQNIQYFGAGTRLSVL.

This rearrangement joins TRBV7-9 to TRBJ1-6; tentative D call: TRBD1 (5 bases). The CDR3 is made up of 15 amino acids. The V end lost 5 bases, the J end lost 4 bases, and 12 bases lay between the germline ends. In germline, CDR1 is SEHNR, CDR2 FQNEAQ (reference sequence). CDR3 amino acids: CASSPTVFYNSPLHF. The CDR3 DNA follows: TGTGCCAGCAGCCCGACAGTTTTTTATAATTCACCCCTCCACTTT.

The V and J genes are TRBV6-5 and TRBJ1-1, with 7 nucleotides matching TRBD1. The CDR3 has 13 residues. Germline assignment: CDR1 MNHEY and CDR2 SVGAGI. Germline trimming cut 6 bases from V and 4 bases from J; bases unmatched to any gene: 5. Here the CDR3 DNA reads TGTGCCAGCAGCGGACAGGACCGCACTGAAGCTTTCTTT. Translating gives CASSGQDRTEAFF.